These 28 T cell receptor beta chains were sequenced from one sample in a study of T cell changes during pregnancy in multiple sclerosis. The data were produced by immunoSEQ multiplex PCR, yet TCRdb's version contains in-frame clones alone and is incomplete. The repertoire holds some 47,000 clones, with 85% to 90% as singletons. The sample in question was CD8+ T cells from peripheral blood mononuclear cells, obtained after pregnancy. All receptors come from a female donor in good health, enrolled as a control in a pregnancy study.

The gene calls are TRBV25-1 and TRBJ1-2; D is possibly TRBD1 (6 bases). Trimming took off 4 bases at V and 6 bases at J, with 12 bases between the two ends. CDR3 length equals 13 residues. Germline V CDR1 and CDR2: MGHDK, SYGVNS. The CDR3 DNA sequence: TGTGCCAGCAGTGCGGGGGGGCCGAATGGCTACACCTTC. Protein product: CASSAGGPNGYTF.

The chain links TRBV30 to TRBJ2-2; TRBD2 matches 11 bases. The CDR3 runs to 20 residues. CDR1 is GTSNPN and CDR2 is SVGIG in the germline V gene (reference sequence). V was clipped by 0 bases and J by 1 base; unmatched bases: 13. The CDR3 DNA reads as TGTGCCTGGAGTGTACTTATAGCGGGGGGGCGTCAAAGGAACACCGGGGAGCTGTTTTTT. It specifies CAWSVLIAGGRQRNTGELFF. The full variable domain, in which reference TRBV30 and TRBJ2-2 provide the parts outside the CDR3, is SQTIHQWPATLVQPVGSPLSLECTVEGTSNPNLYWYRQAAGRGLQLLFYSVGIGQISSEVPQNLSASRPQDRQFILSSKKLLLSDSGFYLCAWSVLIAGGRQRNTGELFFGEGSRLTVL.

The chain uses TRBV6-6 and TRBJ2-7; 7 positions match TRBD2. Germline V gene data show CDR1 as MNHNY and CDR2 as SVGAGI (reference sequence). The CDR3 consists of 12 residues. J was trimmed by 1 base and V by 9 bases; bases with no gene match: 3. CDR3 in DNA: TGTGCCAGTTGGGAGGGTTCCTACGAGCAGTACTTC. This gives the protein CASWEGSYEQYF.

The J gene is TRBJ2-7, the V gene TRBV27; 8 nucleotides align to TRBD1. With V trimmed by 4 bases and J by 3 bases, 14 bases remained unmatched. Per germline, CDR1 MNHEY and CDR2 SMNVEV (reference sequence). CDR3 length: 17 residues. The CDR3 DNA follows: TGTGCCAGCAGTTCTTACCCCCGCCGAGGGACAGGCTACGAGCAGTACTTC. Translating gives CASSSYPRRGTGYEQYF.

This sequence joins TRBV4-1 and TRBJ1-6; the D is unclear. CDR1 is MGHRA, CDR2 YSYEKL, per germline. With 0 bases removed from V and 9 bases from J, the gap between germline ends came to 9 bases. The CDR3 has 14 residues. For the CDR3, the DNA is TGCGCCAGCAGCCAAGAAGGTACGGGTTCACCCCTCCACTTT. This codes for CASSQEGTGSPLHF.

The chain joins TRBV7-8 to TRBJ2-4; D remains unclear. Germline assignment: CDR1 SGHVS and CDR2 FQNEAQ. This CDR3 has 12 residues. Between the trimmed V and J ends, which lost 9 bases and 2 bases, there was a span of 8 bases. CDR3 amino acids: CARESPKNIQYF. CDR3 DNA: TGTGCCAGAGAGAGCCCCAAAAACATTCAGTACTTC.

CDR3 coding DNA: TGTGCCAGCAGCGGGGGACAGGGTAATGAAAAACTGTTTTTT. Its protein is CASSGGQGNEKLFF. The chain couples TRBV11-2 to TRBJ1-4; 9 nucleotides match TRBD1. The V gene's germline CDR1 is SGHAT and CDR2 FQNNGV. After removal of 5 bases from V and 4 bases from J, the junction contained 2 bases not matched to a gene. This CDR3 has 14 amino acids. Complete variable domain (other parts from reference TRBV11-2 and TRBJ1-4): EAGVAQSPRYKIIEKRQSVAFWCNPISGHATLYWYQQILGQGPKLLIQFQNNGVVDDSQLPKDRFSAERLKGVDSTLKIQPAKLEDSAVYLCASSGGQGNEKLFFGSGTQLSVL.

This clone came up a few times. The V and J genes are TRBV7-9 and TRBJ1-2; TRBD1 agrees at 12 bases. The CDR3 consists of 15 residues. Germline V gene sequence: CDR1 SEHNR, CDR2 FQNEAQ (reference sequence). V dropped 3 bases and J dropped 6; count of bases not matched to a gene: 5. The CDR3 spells CASSFGTGGEDGYTF. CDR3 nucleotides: TGTGCCAGCAGCTTTGGGACAGGGGGCGAGGATGGCTACACCTTC.

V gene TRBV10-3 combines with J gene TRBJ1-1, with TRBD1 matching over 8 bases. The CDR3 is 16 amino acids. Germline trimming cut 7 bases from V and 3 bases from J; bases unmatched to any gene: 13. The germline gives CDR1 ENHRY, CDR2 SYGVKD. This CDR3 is CAIKGTGASRDTEAFF. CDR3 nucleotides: TGTGCCATCAAGGGGACAGGAGCCTCTAGGGACACTGAAGCTTTCTTT.

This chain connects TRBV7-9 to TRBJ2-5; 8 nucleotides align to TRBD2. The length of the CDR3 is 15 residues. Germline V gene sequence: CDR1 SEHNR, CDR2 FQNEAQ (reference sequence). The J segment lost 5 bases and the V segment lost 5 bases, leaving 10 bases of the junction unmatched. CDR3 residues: CASSPGVAGSETQYF. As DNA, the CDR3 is TGTGCCAGCAGCCCCGGGGTAGCGGGGTCTGAGACCCAGTACTTC.

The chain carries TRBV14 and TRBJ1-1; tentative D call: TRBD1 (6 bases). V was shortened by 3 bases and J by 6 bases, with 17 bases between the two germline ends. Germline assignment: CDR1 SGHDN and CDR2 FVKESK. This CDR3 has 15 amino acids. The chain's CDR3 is CASSQWGLQGSEAFF. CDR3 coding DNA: TGTGCCAGCAGCCAGTGGGGGTTGCAGGGGTCTGAAGCTTTCTTT.

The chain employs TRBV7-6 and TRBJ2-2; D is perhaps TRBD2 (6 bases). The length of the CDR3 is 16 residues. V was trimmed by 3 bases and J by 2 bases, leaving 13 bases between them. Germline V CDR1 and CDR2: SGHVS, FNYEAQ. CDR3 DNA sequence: TGTGCCAGCAGCTTGGAGGGAGCGGATAACACCGGGGAGCTGTTTTTT. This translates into CASSLEGADNTGELFF.

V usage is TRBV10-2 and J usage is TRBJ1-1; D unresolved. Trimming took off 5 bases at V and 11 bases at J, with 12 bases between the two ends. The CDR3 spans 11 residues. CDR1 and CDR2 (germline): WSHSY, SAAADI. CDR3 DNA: TGCGCCAGCAGTTCTAGCGGTTTGGCTTTCTTT. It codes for CASSSSGLAFF.

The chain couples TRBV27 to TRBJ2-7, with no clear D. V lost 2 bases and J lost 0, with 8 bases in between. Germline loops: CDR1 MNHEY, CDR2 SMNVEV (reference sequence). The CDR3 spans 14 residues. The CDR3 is CASSLSVSSYEQYF. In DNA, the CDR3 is TGTGCCAGCAGTTTAAGCGTCAGCTCCTACGAGCAGTACTTC.

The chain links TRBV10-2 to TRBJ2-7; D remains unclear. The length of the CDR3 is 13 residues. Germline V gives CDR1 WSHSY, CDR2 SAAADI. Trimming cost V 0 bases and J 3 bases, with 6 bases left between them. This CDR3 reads CASSESTGYEQYF. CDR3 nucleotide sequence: TGCGCCAGCAGTGAGTCTACTGGCTACGAGCAGTACTTC.

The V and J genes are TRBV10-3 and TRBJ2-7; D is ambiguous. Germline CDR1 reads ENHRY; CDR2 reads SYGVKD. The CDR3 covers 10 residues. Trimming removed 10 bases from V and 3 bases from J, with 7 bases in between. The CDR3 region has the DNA TGTGCCACCTTGAGCTACGAGCAGTACTTC. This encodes CATLSYEQYF.

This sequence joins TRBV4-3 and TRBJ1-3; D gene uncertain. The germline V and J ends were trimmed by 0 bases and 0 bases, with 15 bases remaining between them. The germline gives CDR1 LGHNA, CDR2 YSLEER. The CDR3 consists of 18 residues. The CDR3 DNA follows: TGCGCCAGCAGCCAAGATATGGAAGGGAGGTTCTCTGGAAACACCATATATTTT. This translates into CASSQDMEGRFSGNTIYF.

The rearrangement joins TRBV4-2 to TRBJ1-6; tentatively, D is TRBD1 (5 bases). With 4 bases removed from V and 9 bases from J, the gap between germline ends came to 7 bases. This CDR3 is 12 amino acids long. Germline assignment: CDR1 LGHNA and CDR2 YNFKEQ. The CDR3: CASSPGGSPLHF. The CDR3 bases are TGTGCCAGCAGCCCGGGGGGTTCACCCCTCCACTTT.

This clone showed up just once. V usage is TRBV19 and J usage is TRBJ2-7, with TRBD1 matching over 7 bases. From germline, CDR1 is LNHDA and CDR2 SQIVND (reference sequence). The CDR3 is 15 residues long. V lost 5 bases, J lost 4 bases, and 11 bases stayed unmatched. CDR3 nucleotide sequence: TGTGCCAGTAGTCCATACACAGGGGAAGGGTACGAGCAGTACTTC. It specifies CASSPYTGEGYEQYF.

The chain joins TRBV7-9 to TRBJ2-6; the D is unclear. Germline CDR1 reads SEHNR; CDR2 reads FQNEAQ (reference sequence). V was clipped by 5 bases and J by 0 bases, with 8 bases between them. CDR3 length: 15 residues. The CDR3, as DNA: TGTGCCAGCAGCCCCGTCCTCTCTGGGGCCAACGTCCTGACTTTC. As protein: CASSPVLSGANVLTF.

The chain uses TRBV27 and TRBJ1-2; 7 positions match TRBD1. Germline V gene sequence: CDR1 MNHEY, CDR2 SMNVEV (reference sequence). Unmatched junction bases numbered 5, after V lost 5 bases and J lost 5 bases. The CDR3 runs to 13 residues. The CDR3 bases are TGTGCCAGCAGTCTCGGGACAGATTATGGCTACACCTTC. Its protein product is CASSLGTDYGYTF.

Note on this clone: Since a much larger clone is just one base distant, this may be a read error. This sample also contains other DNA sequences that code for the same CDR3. The CDR3: CASSGTGGWTEAFF. CDR3 in DNA: TGTGCCAGTAGTGGGACAGGAGGCTGGACTGAAGCTTTCTTT. V is TRBV19 and J is TRBJ1-1, with 8 bases fitting TRBD1. The germline gives CDR1 LNHDA, CDR2 SQIVND (reference sequence). The CDR3 spans 14 residues. Unmatched junction bases numbered 7, after V lost 5 bases and J lost 5 bases.

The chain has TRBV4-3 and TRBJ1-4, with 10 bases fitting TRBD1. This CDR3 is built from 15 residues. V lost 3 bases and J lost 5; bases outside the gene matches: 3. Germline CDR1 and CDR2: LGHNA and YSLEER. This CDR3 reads CASSHDRGPNEKLFF. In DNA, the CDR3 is TGCGCCAGCAGCCATGACAGGGGGCCGAATGAAAAACTGTTTTTT.

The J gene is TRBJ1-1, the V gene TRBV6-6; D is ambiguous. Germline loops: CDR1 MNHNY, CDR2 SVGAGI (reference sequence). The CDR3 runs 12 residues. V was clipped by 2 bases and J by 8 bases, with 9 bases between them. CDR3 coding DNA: TGTGCCAGCAGTTACGGGCCAGGAGAAGCTTTCTTT. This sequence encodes CASSYGPGEAFF.

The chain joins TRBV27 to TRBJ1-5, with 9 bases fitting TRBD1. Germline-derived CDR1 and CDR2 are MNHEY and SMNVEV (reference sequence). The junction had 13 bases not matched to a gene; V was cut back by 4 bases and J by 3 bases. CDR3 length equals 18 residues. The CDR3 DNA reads TGTGCCAGCAGTTCGGGACAGGGCGGGGGTTTTGTCAATCAGCCCCAGCATTTT. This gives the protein CASSSGQGGGFVNQPQHF.

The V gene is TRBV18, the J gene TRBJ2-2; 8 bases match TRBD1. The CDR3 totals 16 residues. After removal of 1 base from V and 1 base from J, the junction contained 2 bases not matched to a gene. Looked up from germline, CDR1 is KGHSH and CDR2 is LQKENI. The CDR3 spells CASSPQGTGNTGELFF. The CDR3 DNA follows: TGTGCCAGCTCACCACAAGGGACAGGGAACACCGGGGAGCTGTTTTTT.

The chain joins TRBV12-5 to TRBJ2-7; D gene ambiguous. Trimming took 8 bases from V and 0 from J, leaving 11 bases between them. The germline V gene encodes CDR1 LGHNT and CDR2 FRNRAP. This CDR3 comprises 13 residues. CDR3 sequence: CASSGSRSYEQYF. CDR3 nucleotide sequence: TGTGCTAGTTCAGGTTCCCGCTCCTACGAGCAGTACTTC.

The CDR3 nucleotides read TGTGCCAGCAGCCCGAGCGGGGCGTTTTCTAATGAGCAGTTCTTC. Translating gives CASSPSGAFSNEQFF. The V call is TRBV7-3, the J call TRBJ2-1; TRBD2 aligns across 7 bases. The V and J ends lost 5 bases and 7 bases, in that order; junction bases with no gene match: 11. Germline CDR1 and CDR2: SGHTA and FQGTGA. The CDR3 has 15 amino acids.